Following are 11 T cell receptor beta chains from one sample sequenced in a study of T cell responses to AZD1222 COVID-19 vaccine. The assay was immunoSEQ multiplex PCR, and TCRdb's table has in-frame clones only and misses some. The sample has some 93,000 clones, over 75% seen once; the top ten hold around 10%. The specimen comprised peripheral blood, sampled 28 days after the second AZD1222 dose. The receptor set was obtained from an adult who received the AZD1222 COVID-19 vaccine.

The table lists this clone with a count of one. V is TRBV11-3 and J is TRBJ2-2; D uncertain. The CDR3 has 14 residues. Germline V gene sequence: CDR1 SGHNT, CDR2 YENEEA. V gave up 1 base and J gave up 5 bases, with 8 bases separating them. CDR3 loop: CASSLVTATGELFF. DNA for the CDR3: TGTGCCAGCAGCTTAGTGACGGCTACCGGGGAGCTGTTTTTT.

The chain employs TRBV27 and TRBJ2-1, with D perhaps matching TRBD1 or TRBD2 (6 bases each). The CDR3 runs to 16 residues. Germline-derived CDR1 and CDR2 are MNHEY and SMNVEV (reference sequence). The V end lost 4 bases, the J end lost 2 bases, and 15 bases lay between the germline ends. In DNA, the CDR3 is TGTGCCAGCAGTTCCCCAAGGGGGGACGCCTACAATGAGCAGTTCTTC. Translating it yields CASSSPRGDAYNEQFF.

The V and J genes are TRBV29-1 and TRBJ1-2; the D gene is possibly TRBD1 (5 bases). Trimming removed 1 base at V and 0 bases at J, with 12 bases between. The CDR3 contains 15 residues. Germline V gives CDR1 SQVTM, CDR2 ANQGSEA. The CDR3 bases are TGCAGCGTTGAAGGGGGGACGTATACTAACTATGGCTACACCTTC. It codes for CSVEGGTYTNYGYTF.

The rearrangement uses TRBV4-1 and TRBJ1-3; D is possibly TRBD1 (5 bases). The ends were cut back, 0 bases at V and 0 bases at J, with 9 bases in the middle. The germline gives CDR1 MGHRA, CDR2 YSYEKL. The CDR3 totals 16 residues. CDR3 nucleotides: TGCGCCAGCAGCCAAGAGGGAGGGGTCTCTGGAAACACCATATATTTT. This codes for CASSQEGGVSGNTIYF.

The chain links TRBV27 to TRBJ2-7; D gene unclear. This CDR3 is built from 13 residues. Germline V gene lookup returns CDR1 MNHEY and CDR2 SMNVEV (reference sequence). V lost 6 bases, J lost 0 bases, and 9 bases lay in between. CDR3 region: CASRPPGSYEQYF. DNA for the CDR3: TGTGCCAGCAGGCCCCCGGGCTCCTACGAGCAGTACTTC.

The chain joins TRBV4-1 to TRBJ1-2; 11 bases agree with TRBD1. V trimming: 4 bases; J trimming: 5 bases; junction bases outside the gene matches: 6. CDR3 length equals 15 residues. The germline gives CDR1 MGHRA, CDR2 YSYEKL. CDR3 sequence reads: CASSPGTGGGYGYTF. DNA for the CDR3: TGCGCCAGCAGCCCCGGGACAGGGGGTGGTTATGGCTACACCTTC.

CDR3 residues: CASSLGHGGFVMNTEAFF. The CDR3, as DNA: TGTGCCAGCAGCTTAGGGCATGGCGGATTTGTCATGAACACTGAAGCTTTCTTT. The chain is built from TRBV7-8 and TRBJ1-1; D gene unclear. The V gene lost 1 base and the J gene lost 0 bases, with 18 bases spanning the gap. Germline V gene lookup returns CDR1 SGHVS and CDR2 FQNEAQ. This CDR3 region has 18 residues.

The V gene is TRBV29-1, the J gene TRBJ2-3; TRBD1 matches at 8 bases. Unmatched junction bases numbered 9, after V lost 8 bases and J lost 5 bases. Germline V gene data show CDR1 as SQVTM and CDR2 as ANQGSEA. CDR3 size: 13 residues. CDR3 DNA sequence: TGCAGCTCGACAGGGGAGATTTTAGATACGCAGTATTTT. It is translated as CSSTGEILDTQYF.

The J gene is TRBJ1-5, the V gene TRBV7-6; D call uncertain. Germline loops: CDR1 SGHVS, CDR2 FNYEAQ. The CDR3 has 13 amino acids. The ends were cut back, 1 base at V and 6 bases at J, with 7 bases in the middle. CDR3 residues: CASSLGLTQPQHF. CDR3 in DNA: TGTGCCAGCAGCTTAGGGCTCACTCAGCCCCAGCATTTT. Combining the CDR3 with reference TRBV7-6 and TRBJ1-5 gives the whole variable domain GAGVSQSPRYKVTKRGQDVALRCDPISGHVSLYWYRQALGQGPEFLTYFNYEAQQDKSGLPNDRFSAERPEGSISTLTIQRTEQRDSAMYRCASSLGLTQPQHFGDGTRLSIL.

CDR3 protein: CASSLAGSNTEAFF. For the CDR3, the DNA is TGTGCCAGCAGCTTGGCCGGGTCGAACACTGAAGCTTTCTTT. This chain links TRBV5-4 with TRBJ1-1; D is undetermined. This CDR3 is 14 amino acids long. Germline CDR1 is SGHNT and CDR2 is YYREEE (reference sequence). V lost 0 bases and J lost 1, with 7 bases in between.

This chain connects TRBV29-1 to TRBJ2-5; 12 bases align to TRBD2. Per the germline V gene, CDR1 is SQVTM and CDR2 is ANQGSEA. V lost 6 bases, J lost 5 bases, and 7 bases stayed unmatched. The CDR3 spans 14 residues. The DNA for the CDR3 is TGCAGCGTAGGGCAACTAGCGGGAGGCGAGACCCAGTACTTC. Its protein is CSVGQLAGGETQYF.